Presented here are 19 T cell receptor beta chains from one specimen sequenced in a study of T cells after yellow fever vaccination. TCRdb called the 5' RACE reads again in MiXCR, with one record for every CDR3 protein. Among about 150,000 distinct CDR3 sequences listed, less than 8.5% were seen once. The sequencing used CD4+ T cells sorted from PBMCs, collected 10 days after the yellow fever booster vaccination. The receptors stem from a man in his thirties or forties who received the YFV17D yellow fever vaccine.

This clonotype was seen a handful of times. The rearrangement uses TRBV12-3 or TRBV12-4 and TRBJ2-5, with 8 bases identical to TRBD2. The CDR3 sequence is 14 residues long. J was trimmed by 5 bases and V by 5 bases; bases with no gene match: 7. The CDR3 DNA follows: TGTGCCAGCAGTAGCGGGAGCGGGCTTGAGACCCAGTACTTC. Amino acid sequence: CASSSGSGLETQYF.

This clonotype was observed at least ten times. CDR3 in DNA: TGTGCCAGCAGCCTAGGGGACAGGGGATCCCCTTACCCCCCCTACGAGCAGTACTTC. Its translation is CASSLGDRGSPYPPYEQYF. V and J are TRBV21-1 and TRBJ2-7; TRBD1 is the table's D call, not checked against the DNA. TRBV21-1 is shown as a pseudogene. The CDR3 consists of 19 residues.

This clonotype was observed many times. The genes are TRBV27 and TRBJ2-5; the D is unclear. This CDR3 contains 12 residues. In germline, CDR1 is MNHEY, CDR2 SMNVEV (reference sequence). Trimming pared 6 bases from V and 5 bases from J, leaving 10 bases between. CDR3 protein: CASSQRGETQYF. CDR3 coding DNA: TGTGCCAGCAGCCAACGTGGGGAGACCCAGTACTTC.

In its sample, this clonotype was seen many times. The chain joins TRBV20-1 to TRBJ2-1, with D possibly being TRBD2 (5 bases). V was trimmed by 7 bases and J by 0 bases, leaving 10 bases between them. The CDR3 sequence is 13 residues long. Germline values: CDR1 DFQATT, CDR2 SNEGSKA (reference sequence). CDR3 bases: TGCAGTGTGGCGGGTCCCTCCTACAATGAGCAGTTCTTC. Protein product: CSVAGPSYNEQFF.

This clonotype was recorded at least ten times. The rearrangement uses TRBV27 and TRBJ2-3; 8 positions agree with TRBD2. Per the germline V gene, CDR1 is MNHEY and CDR2 is SMNVEV (reference sequence). With V trimmed by 5 bases and J by 7 bases, 5 bases remained unmatched. The length of the CDR3 is 13 residues. The CDR3 coding sequence is TGTGCCAGCAGTCGGGGCGGGAGGCATACGCAGTATTTT. The encoded protein is CASSRGGRHTQYF.

This clonotype was counted many times. The chain has TRBV11-2 and TRBJ1-2, with TRBD1 matching 7 bases. The ends lost 0 bases at V and 5 bases at J; junction bases unmatched: 9. Germline CDR1 SGHAT, CDR2 FQNNGV. This CDR3 contains 16 residues. CDR3: CASSLDTDRALYGYTF. DNA for the CDR3: TGTGCCAGCAGCTTAGATACCGACAGGGCTCTTTATGGCTACACCTTC.

This clonotype showed up many times. This chain links TRBV28 with TRBJ1-3; D is unclear. Trimming removed 3 bases from V and 4 bases from J, with 13 bases in between. CDR3 length equals 15 residues. Per the germline V gene, CDR1 is MDHEN and CDR2 is SYDVKM. As DNA, the CDR3 is TGTGCCAGCAGTTTCTGGAGGGTCAGAGGAAACACCATATATTTT. Translation gives CASSFWRVRGNTIYF. Filled out from reference TRBV28 and TRBJ1-3, the complete variable domain reads DVKVTQSSRYLVKRTGEKVFLECVQDMDHENMFWYRQDPGLGLRLIYFSYDVKMKEKGDIPEGYSVSREKKERFSLILESASTNQTSMYLCASSFWRVRGNTIYFGEGSWLTVV.

This clonotype appeared many times. The chain combines TRBV3-1 with TRBJ2-1; D unresolved. CDR1 is LGHDT and CDR2 is YNNKEL in the germline V gene (reference sequence). Trimming removed 1 base from V and 3 bases from J, with 7 bases in between. There are 14 residues in the CDR3. This chain's CDR3 is CASSQAGSYNEQFF. The CDR3, as DNA: TGTGCCAGCAGCCAAGCTGGCAGCTACAATGAGCAGTTCTTC.

This clonotype was seen repeatedly, ten times or more. V and J are TRBV3-1 and TRBJ1-1, with a tentative D call TRBD1 (5 bases). Germline V CDR1 and CDR2: LGHDT, YNNKEL (reference sequence). The CDR3 totals 16 residues. V gave up 0 bases and J gave up 1 base, with 12 bases separating them. The CDR3 DNA sequence: TGTGCCAGCAGCCAAGACGTACTTAGGGGGAACACTGAAGCTTTCTTT. As protein: CASSQDVLRGNTEAFF.

This clonotype was seen repeatedly, ten times or more. The V gene is TRBV7-2, the J gene TRBJ2-3; no clear D. CDR3 length: 14 residues. CDR1 and CDR2 (germline): SGHTA, FQGNSA. Trimming removed 1 base from V and 7 bases from J, with 12 bases in between. This chain's CDR3 is CASSLVDSLNTQYF. In DNA, the CDR3 is TGTGCCAGCAGCTTAGTAGACTCCCTAAATACGCAGTATTTT. The whole variable domain, filled in from reference TRBV7-2 and TRBJ2-3, reads GAGVSQSPSNKVTEKGKDVELRCDPISGHTALYWYRQSLGQGLEFLIYFQGNSAPDKSGLPSDRFSAERTGGSVSTLTIQRTQQEDSAVYLCASSLVDSLNTQYFGPGTRLTVL.

This clonotype has at least ten counts. The rearrangement uses TRBV6-1 and TRBJ2-1; 7 bases align to TRBD1. V dropped 5 bases and J dropped 2; count of bases not matched to a gene: 6. Germline V CDR1 and CDR2: MNHNS, SASEGT. CDR3 size: 15 residues. The CDR3 nucleotides are TGTGCCAGCAGTAGAGGGGGCAGCACCTACAATGAGCAGTTCTTC. Translated: CASSRGGSTYNEQFF.

There are a few counts of this clonotype. V usage is TRBV5-1 and J usage is TRBJ1-1; D gene ambiguous. Between the trimmed V and J ends, which lost 0 bases and 7 bases, there was a span of 7 bases. The CDR3 has 12 residues. Germline V lookup: CDR1 SGHRS, CDR2 YFSETQ. CDR3 sequence (DNA): TGCGCCAGCAGCTTGGCTAGGAGTGAAGCTTTCTTT. It is translated as CASSLARSEAFF.

This clonotype has ten or more counts. This chain connects TRBV7-9 to TRBJ1-5; 7 bases line up with TRBD1. The CDR3 extends over 15 amino acids. CDR1 and CDR2 (germline): SEHNR, FQNEAQ (reference sequence). V lost 4 bases to trimming and J lost 7 bases; unmatched junction nucleotides: 10. CDR3 bases: TGTGCCAGCAGCTCTTTGGGAGGGGGCATGCAGCCCCAGCATTTT. Protein sequence: CASSSLGGGMQPQHF.

Many counts were recorded for this clonotype. The chain combines TRBV3-1 with TRBJ2-3; D unclear. The germline gives CDR1 LGHDT, CDR2 YNNKEL (reference sequence). V lost 0 bases and J lost 4, with 14 bases in between. CDR3 length: 16 residues. The CDR3: CASSQDIGIRPDTQYF. The CDR3 nucleotides read TGTGCCAGCAGCCAAGATATAGGGATTCGACCAGATACGCAGTATTTT.

This clonotype was recorded at least ten times. The gene calls are TRBV7-9 and TRBJ2-5, with D tentatively TRBD1 (6 bases). CDR1 is SEHNR, CDR2 FQNEAQ, per germline (reference sequence). The V gene lost 5 bases and the J gene lost 5 bases, with 12 bases spanning the gap. This CDR3 has 13 residues. The CDR3 sequence: CASSRDTRETQYF. CDR3 sequence (DNA): TGTGCCAGCAGCCGGGACACCAGGGAGACCCAGTACTTC.

There are many counts of this clonotype. J is TRBJ2-7 and V is TRBV6-1; D may be TRBD1 (6 bases). The CDR3 sequence is 14 residues long. Germline CDR1 reads MNHNS; CDR2 reads SASEGT. The V gene lost 9 bases and the J gene lost 2 bases, with 17 bases spanning the gap. The CDR3 sequence: CASSPDSWAYEQYF. CDR3 coding DNA: TGTGCCAGTTCTCCGGACAGTTGGGCCTACGAGCAGTACTTC.

This clonotype has at least ten counts. The CDR3 bases are TGTGCCAGCAGTCCGTCCCTAGCGGGAGTGGGTGAGCAGTACTTC. Translating gives CASSPSLAGVGEQYF. J is TRBJ2-7 and V is TRBV12-3 or TRBV12-4, with 10 bases lining up with TRBD2. CDR3 length: 15 residues. V lost 5 bases and J lost 7; bases outside the gene matches: 11.

This clonotype was picked up many times. This chain uses TRBV10-3 with TRBJ2-7; TRBD1 is a possible D gene (6 bases). Germline CDR1 ENHRY, CDR2 SYGVKD. Trimming took off 7 bases at V and 0 bases at J, with 10 bases between the two ends. The CDR3 runs 13 residues. CDR3 protein: CAIMQGHSYEQYF. The CDR3 DNA is TGTGCCATCATGCAGGGGCACTCCTACGAGCAGTACTTC.

The V call is TRBV6-5, the J call TRBJ1-2; 10 nucleotides agree with TRBD1. This CDR3 is 18 amino acids long. Germline CDR1 and CDR2: MNHEY and SVGAGI. The trim removed 2 bases at V and 0 bases at J, leaving 9 bases unmatched. The CDR3 reads CASSYISGTGAANYGYTF. CDR3 DNA sequence: TGTGCCAGCAGTTACATCTCCGGGACAGGGGCAGCTAACTATGGCTACACCTTC.